This entry lists 31 T cell receptor beta chains sequenced from one sample in a study of early T cells in non-severe SARS-CoV-2 infection. MiXCR was run by TCRdb on the 5' RACE reads, yielding one entry per CDR3 protein. This sample has some 35,000 distinct CDR3 sequences, with around 3.9% found just once. The sequencing input was whole blood. These receptors all stem from an adult who was a healthcare worker with PCR-confirmed SARS-CoV-2 infection or an uninfected control (not recorded which).

The J gene is TRBJ2-5, the V gene TRBV7-2; 11 bases line up with TRBD2. In germline, CDR1 is SGHTA, CDR2 FQGNSA. The CDR3 runs 17 residues. The trim removed 0 bases at V and 1 base at J, leaving 4 bases unmatched. The CDR3 region is CASSLAGTSGVQETQYF. DNA of the CDR3: TGTGCCAGCAGCTTAGCCGGGACTAGCGGAGTCCAAGAGACCCAGTACTTC.

This clonotype was observed many times. The chain recombines TRBV5-1 with TRBJ2-5; D is undetermined. The germline gives CDR1 SGHRS, CDR2 YFSETQ. The CDR3 spans 11 residues. V was trimmed by 5 bases and J by 2 bases, leaving 4 bases between them. CDR3 sequence (DNA): TGCGCCAGCAGTATACAAGAGACCCAGTACTTC. It codes for CASSIQETQYF.

This clonotype has at least ten counts. The chain carries TRBV20-1 and TRBJ2-3; 10 bases are shared with TRBD2. The CDR3 extends over 12 amino acids. With V trimmed by 2 bases and J by 11 bases, 4 bases remained unmatched. Germline CDR1 is DFQATT and CDR2 is SNEGSKA (reference sequence). CDR3 protein: CSARLAGEGQYF. Here the CDR3 DNA reads TGCAGTGCTAGACTAGCGGGAGAGGGGCAGTATTTT.

This clonotype was counted ten times or more. V and J are TRBV20-1 and TRBJ2-5, with D possibly being TRBD2 (6 bases). The CDR3 covers 14 residues. Germline CDR1 is DFQATT and CDR2 is SNEGSKA (reference sequence). Trimming took 3 bases from V and 2 from J, leaving 13 bases between them. As DNA, the CDR3 is TGCAGTGCTAGCCCCGGGACTTTACAAGAGACCCAGTACTTC. Translated: CSASPGTLQETQYF.

The gene calls are TRBV12-5 and TRBJ2-3; TRBD1 matches 11 bases. Germline assignment: CDR1 LGHNT and CDR2 FRNRAP. Trimming removed 1 base from V and 6 bases from J; junction bases left unmatched: 3. The CDR3 sequence is 15 residues long. CDR3 residues: CASGLGGQGADTQYF. In nucleotides, the CDR3 is TGTGCTAGTGGTTTGGGAGGACAGGGGGCCGATACGCAGTATTTT.

The rearrangement links TRBV5-1 to TRBJ2-1; TRBD1 is a possible D gene (6 bases). This CDR3 is 15 amino acids long. Trimming took 4 bases from V and 5 from J, leaving 16 bases between them. CDR1 SGHRS and CDR2 YFSETQ come from the germline V gene. The CDR3 reads CASSLPTQGNNEQFF. The CDR3 DNA sequence: TGCGCCAGCAGCCTCCCTACCCAGGGGAACAATGAGCAGTTCTTC.

Many counts were recorded for this clonotype. The rearrangement uses TRBV12-3 or TRBV12-4 and TRBJ1-6, with 10 bases fitting TRBD1. This CDR3 region has 16 residues. Unmatched junction bases numbered 6, after V lost 6 bases and J lost 4 bases. This chain's CDR3 is CASSQLDRGYNSPLHF. CDR3 sequence (DNA): TGTGCCAGCAGCCAATTGGACAGGGGGTATAATTCACCCCTCCACTTT.

The chain has TRBV20-1 and TRBJ2-1; D ambiguous. Trimming pared 0 bases from V and 2 bases from J, leaving 14 bases between. This CDR3 has 16 amino acids. Looked up from germline, CDR1 is DFQATT and CDR2 is SNEGSKA (reference sequence). CDR3 DNA: TGCAGTGCTAGAGATCGATCGGGCCTCACCTACAATGAGCAGTTCTTC. Translating gives CSARDRSGLTYNEQFF.

This clonotype has at least ten counts. The chain recombines TRBV13 with TRBJ2-5; 7 nucleotides match TRBD2. With 0 bases clipped from V and 4 bases from J, the junction kept 14 bases outside the gene matches. This CDR3 is built from 18 residues. The germline V gene has CDR1 PRHDT and CDR2 FYEKMQ (reference sequence). Written as DNA, the CDR3 is TGTGCCAGCAGCTTAGGCCGAGGGGACCCCGGCGGGGGAGAGACCCAGTACTTC. Protein: CASSLGRGDPGGGETQYF.

The chain carries TRBV10-3 and TRBJ2-1, with D unresolved. V was shortened by 3 bases and J by 8 bases, with 11 bases between the two germline ends. The CDR3 has 13 residues. The V gene's germline CDR1 is ENHRY and CDR2 SYGVKD. The CDR3 DNA reads as TGTGCCATCAGTGATGGACCTGGGGATGAGCAGTTCTTC. Its translation: CAISDGPGDEQFF.

This clonotype has at least ten counts. V gene TRBV10-3 combines with J gene TRBJ2-5; no reliable D call. CDR3 size: 14 residues. V lost 3 bases to trimming and J lost 0 bases, with 8 bases between them. The germline V gene has CDR1 ENHRY and CDR2 SYGVKD. CDR3 amino acids: CAISDLRNQETQYF. CDR3 DNA: TGTGCCATCAGTGATTTGCGAAACCAAGAGACCCAGTACTTC.

Many counts were recorded for this clonotype. The DNA for the CDR3 is TGTGCCATCAGTGAGTCTCTCCAGGGAAAAACGAACACTGAAGCTTTCTTT. It encodes CAISESLQGKTNTEAFF. The V gene is TRBV10-3, the J gene TRBJ1-1, with D tentatively TRBD1 (5 bases). Germline assignment: CDR1 ENHRY and CDR2 SYGVKD. V was cut by 0 bases and J by 1 base, with 15 bases left in between. This CDR3 is built from 17 residues.

In this sample, this clonotype turned up many times. The chain carries TRBV12-3 or TRBV12-4 and TRBJ2-5; maybe TRBD2 (5 bases). The germline V and J ends were trimmed by 8 bases and 3 bases, with 19 bases remaining between them. The CDR3 sequence is 15 residues long. CDR3 amino acids: CASAAPGFLEETQYF. CDR3 DNA: TGTGCCAGCGCCGCTCCGGGGTTTTTGGAAGAGACCCAGTACTTC.

This clonotype came up many times. The genes are TRBV7-8 and TRBJ2-1, with 10 bases fitting TRBD2. With 8 bases clipped from V and 7 bases from J, the junction kept 8 bases outside the gene matches. The CDR3 is made up of 14 amino acids. Germline V gene sequence: CDR1 SGHVS, CDR2 FQNEAQ. This chain's CDR3 is CASLKSSGSNEQFF. Written as DNA, the CDR3 is TGTGCCAGCTTGAAGTCTAGCGGGAGTAATGAGCAGTTCTTC.

This clonotype was seen only a few times. This chain joins TRBV10-3 and TRBJ2-1; D not resolved. The CDR3 spans 13 residues. Germline assignment: CDR1 ENHRY and CDR2 SYGVKD. The V end was cut by 7 bases, the J end by 3 bases, with 10 bases between. The CDR3 coding sequence is TGTGCCATCATGACCGACTTCTACAATGAGCAGTTCTTC. This codes for CAIMTDFYNEQFF.

The chain employs TRBV9 and TRBJ2-4, with D perhaps TRBD2 (5 bases). The CDR3 loop spans 13 amino acids. Germline V lookup: CDR1 SGDLS, CDR2 YYNGEE. V dropped 1 base and J dropped 8 bases, with 10 bases sitting between them. The CDR3 nucleotides read TGTGCCAGCAGCGTAAGGGTGGAGGACATTCAGTACTTC. Its translation: CASSVRVEDIQYF.

This clonotype has ten or more counts. The CDR3 sequence: CASMRQITGELFF. The CDR3 nucleotides are TGTGCCAGCATGAGGCAGATCACCGGGGAGCTGTTTTTT. This rearrangement joins TRBV5-6 to TRBJ2-2; D is ambiguous. Between the trimmed V and J ends, which lost 6 bases and 4 bases, there was a span of 10 bases. Germline V gene lookup returns CDR1 SGHDT and CDR2 YYEEEE. CDR3 size: 13 residues.

This clonotype has at least ten counts. This chain connects TRBV19 to TRBJ2-2, with TRBD1 matching 7 bases. Germline V gene data show CDR1 as LNHDA and CDR2 as SQIVND (reference sequence). This CDR3 comprises 17 residues. V lost 5 bases and J lost 2; bases outside the gene matches: 11. This chain's CDR3 is CASSAYITGANTGELFF. CDR3 nucleotides: TGTGCCAGTAGTGCCTACATTACAGGGGCCAACACCGGGGAGCTGTTTTTT. The whole variable domain, remainder taken from reference TRBV19 and TRBJ2-2, is DGGITQSPKYLFRKEGQNVTLSCEQNLNHDAMYWYRQDPGQGLRLIYYSQIVNDFQKGDIAEGYSVSREKKESFPLTVTSAQKNPTAFYLCASSAYITGANTGELFFGEGSRLTVL.

Only a few counts were recorded for this clonotype. The rearrangement links TRBV12-3 or TRBV12-4 to TRBJ2-2; 7 bases align to TRBD2. V shed 8 bases, J shed 4 bases, and the junction held 10 bases outside the gene matches. This CDR3 spans 15 amino acids. The CDR3 nucleotides are TGTGCCAGCTTTGCGGCGGGAGTTGTCACCGGGGAGCTGTTTTTT. This gives the protein CASFAAGVVTGELFF.

This clonotype was observed at least ten times. The CDR3 DNA is TGTGCCAGCAGCCAAGATTGGTCTAGCGGAGAGACCCAGTACTTC. Translating it yields CASSQDWSSGETQYF. The V and J genes are TRBV14 and TRBJ2-5; 7 bases fit TRBD2. The CDR3 extends over 15 amino acids. Germline V gene data show CDR1 as SGHDN and CDR2 as FVKESK. Trimming at V came to 0 bases and at J to 4 bases, leaving 5 bases not matched to a gene.

This clonotype was seen ten or more times. The V gene is TRBV7-2, the J gene TRBJ2-3; TRBD2 agrees at 11 bases. Trimming removed 5 bases from V and 10 bases from J; junction bases left unmatched: 14. The CDR3 length is 16 residues. Germline V gives CDR1 SGHTA, CDR2 FQGNSA. CDR3 sequence: CASSPRFSGGGGAQYF. For the CDR3, the DNA is TGTGCCAGCAGCCCGCGGTTTAGCGGGGGGGGTGGTGCGCAGTATTTT.

This clonotype was picked up many times. V is TRBV7-2 and J is TRBJ1-5; maybe TRBD1 (5 bases). Germline CDR1 is SGHTA and CDR2 is FQGNSA. This CDR3 contains 15 residues. The germline V and J ends were trimmed by 3 bases and 0 bases, with 9 bases remaining between them. The CDR3 nucleotides read TGTGCCAGCAGCTTGGGGGTTAGTAGCAATCAGCCCCAGCATTTT. It encodes CASSLGVSSNQPQHF.

This clonotype showed up many times. V gene TRBV19 combines with J gene TRBJ2-3; 11 bases are shared with TRBD2. The V segment lost 6 bases and the J segment 5 bases; nucleotides outside the gene matches: 7. CDR1 and CDR2 (germline): LNHDA, SQIVND (reference sequence). The CDR3 is 15 residues long. This CDR3 is CASRGLAGGRDTQYF. CDR3 nucleotides: TGTGCCAGTAGGGGGCTAGCGGGAGGTCGAGATACGCAGTATTTT. Full variable domain (rest looked up from reference TRBV19 and TRBJ2-3): DGGITQSPKYLFRKEGQNVTLSCEQNLNHDAMYWYRQDPGQGLRLIYYSQIVNDFQKGDIAEGYSVSREKKESFPLTVTSAQKNPTAFYLCASRGLAGGRDTQYFGPGTRLTVL.

This clonotype was counted at least ten times. The rearrangement links TRBV6-2 or TRBV6-3 to TRBJ1-3; 7 nucleotides agree with TRBD1. CDR1 and CDR2 (germline): MNHEY, SVGEGT. The CDR3 runs to 15 residues. The V segment lost 7 bases and the J segment 6 bases; nucleotides outside the gene matches: 12. CDR3 amino acids: CASKGSGQQTNTIYF. As DNA, the CDR3 is TGTGCCAGCAAAGGATCGGGACAGCAGACAAACACCATATATTTT.

This clonotype was recorded at least ten times. The CDR3 loop reads CASSWRGGSYSYNEQFF. The CDR3 DNA follows: TGTGCCAGCAGCTGGAGAGGGGGGAGCTACTCCTACAATGAGCAGTTCTTC. The chain is built from TRBV7-2 and TRBJ2-1; tentatively, D is TRBD1 or TRBD2 (6 bases each). Trimming removed 4 bases at V and 0 bases at J, with 16 bases between. Germline CDR1 reads SGHTA; CDR2 reads FQGNSA. This CDR3 has 17 amino acids.

In its sample, this clonotype ranks as medium-sized (0.01 to 0.1%). J is TRBJ2-5 and V is TRBV15; no reliable D call. Germline values: CDR1 LNHNV, CDR2 YYDKDF (reference sequence). The V and J ends lost 0 bases and 7 bases respectively, with 18 bases between them. CDR3 size: 16 residues. The CDR3 DNA reads as TGTGCCACCAGCAGAGACCCGCTCTCCCTAGAGGCGACCCAGTACTTC. This encodes CATSRDPLSLEATQYF.

This clonotype has a count of ten or more. The rearrangement joins TRBV7-2 to TRBJ2-5, with a tentative D call TRBD1 (5 bases). This CDR3 comprises 16 residues. The V end was cut by 1 base, the J end by 0 bases, with 12 bases between. Germline lookup yields CDR1 SGHTA and CDR2 FQGNSA. Here the CDR3 DNA reads TGTGCCAGCAGCTTAGAAAGGGGCGGATACCAAGAGACCCAGTACTTC. Residues: CASSLERGGYQETQYF.

The chain is built from TRBV6-6 and TRBJ2-6; D is unclear. CDR1 is MNHNY and CDR2 is SVGAGI in the germline V gene (reference sequence). The CDR3 is made up of 15 amino acids. Deletions cut 5 bases from V and 4 bases from J, with 12 bases between. The CDR3 nucleotides read TGTGCCAGCAGTCCCCAGGTCGCGGGGGCCAACGTCCTGACTTTC. Protein sequence: CASSPQVAGANVLTF.

The CDR3 DNA sequence: TGCAGTGCTAGTAGTGGCCGGGAGCCCTTATCAGATACGCAGTATTTT. Translation gives CSASSGREPLSDTQYF. The chain carries TRBV20-1 and TRBJ2-3; tentatively, D is TRBD2 (6 bases). Germline V gene sequence: CDR1 DFQATT, CDR2 SNEGSKA (reference sequence). Trimming removed 3 bases at V and 4 bases at J, with 20 bases between. CDR3 size: 16 residues.

This clonotype was seen many times. This chain links TRBV13 with TRBJ2-1; 13 bases agree with TRBD2. The CDR3 is made up of 15 amino acids. The trim removed 5 bases at V and 7 bases at J, leaving 5 bases unmatched. Germline assignment: CDR1 PRHDT and CDR2 FYEKMQ (reference sequence). This CDR3 reads CASSPTGLAGNEQFF. In DNA, the CDR3 is TGTGCCAGCAGCCCAACGGGACTAGCGGGGAATGAGCAGTTCTTC.

The rearrangement uses TRBV14 and TRBJ1-3; maybe TRBD1 (6 bases). V was trimmed by 2 bases and J by 1 base, leaving 6 bases between them. This CDR3 is built from 14 residues. CDR1 SGHDN and CDR2 FVKESK come from the germline V gene. The CDR3 bases are TGTGCCAGCAGCCAAACAGGGTCTGGAAACACCATATATTTT. Translating gives CASSQTGSGNTIYF. The entire variable domain, with the rest obtained from reference TRBV14 and TRBJ1-3, is as follows: EAGVTQFPSHSVIEKGQTVTLRCDPISGHDNLYWYRRVMGKEIKFLLHFVKESKQDESGMPNNRFLAERTGGTYSTLKVQPAELEDSGVYFCASSQTGSGNTIYFGEGSWLTVV.